These 28 T cell receptor beta chains originate from one sample sequenced in a study of blood T cell repertoires in COVID-19. Sequencing used immunoSEQ multiplex PCR; TCRdb keeps in-frame clones, though not all of them. Of under 85,000 clones listed, 80% are singletons. The material sequenced was peripheral blood. The receptors stem from a man between 60 and 75 years old with active or convalescent COVID-19.

The V and J genes are TRBV4-3 and TRBJ2-2; 7 bases line up with TRBD2. Trimming took 3 bases from V and 4 from J; bases not matched to a gene: 8. Germline V CDR1 and CDR2: LGHNA, YSLEER. The CDR3 contains 16 residues. The CDR3 region is CASSQGRTSATGELFF. Here the CDR3 DNA reads TGCGCCAGCAGCCAGGGCCGGACTAGTGCCACCGGGGAGCTGTTTTTT.

V and J are TRBV18 and TRBJ1-5; D is ambiguous. The ends were cut back, 5 bases at V and 9 bases at J, with 11 bases in the middle. Germline CDR1 and CDR2: KGHSH and LQKENI. The CDR3 consists of 12 residues. CDR3 protein: CASSTMGGPQHF. DNA of the CDR3: TGTGCCAGCTCAACCATGGGAGGGCCCCAGCATTTT. Full variable domain (rest looked up from reference TRBV18 and TRBJ1-5): NAGVMQNPRHLVRRRGQEARLRCSPMKGHSHVYWYRQLPEEGLKFMVYLQKENIIDESGMPKERFSAEFPKEGPSILRIQQVVRGDSAAYFCASSTMGGPQHFGDGTRLSIL.

The V call is TRBV2, the J call TRBJ1-6; D is possibly TRBD1 (5 bases). This CDR3 has 13 amino acids. CDR1 SNHLY and CDR2 FYNNEI come from the germline V gene. The germline V and J ends were trimmed by 11 bases and 7 bases, with 15 bases remaining between them. DNA for the CDR3: TGTGCCGGTCAGGGAGGGCTAAATTCACCCCTCCACTTT. As protein: CAGQGGLNSPLHF.

A few counts support this clone. The rearrangement links TRBV19 to TRBJ1-1; D is possibly TRBD1 (6 bases). Germline V gene lookup returns CDR1 LNHDA and CDR2 SQIVND (reference sequence). V was cut by 4 bases and J by 3 bases, with 9 bases left in between. The CDR3 is 13 residues long. In DNA form, the CDR3 reads TGTGCCAGTAGTAATCAGGGGTACACTGAAGCTTTCTTT. Its protein is CASSNQGYTEAFF.

This rearrangement joins TRBV7-9 to TRBJ1-1; D remains ambiguous. Per the germline V gene, CDR1 is SEHNR and CDR2 is FQNEAQ (reference sequence). V was pared by 5 bases and J by 4 bases, with 14 bases between. The CDR3 loop spans 14 amino acids. The CDR3: CASSPRGRTTEAFF. The CDR3 nucleotides are TGTGCCAGCAGCCCGCGTGGGAGGACCACTGAAGCTTTCTTT.

The CDR3 spells CASSPRVTSGGPDEQYF. DNA for the CDR3: TGTGCCAGCAGCCCACGCGTCACTAGCGGGGGTCCCGACGAGCAGTACTTC. V usage is TRBV3-1 (or the pseudogene TRBV3-2) and J usage is TRBJ2-7, with 11 nucleotides matching TRBD2. CDR3 size: 17 residues. The germline V gene has CDR1 LGHDT and CDR2 YNNKEL (reference sequence). Trimming removed 4 bases from V and 5 bases from J; junction bases left unmatched: 13.

This clone was found once. This chain uses TRBV7-2 with TRBJ1-2, with 7 nucleotides matching TRBD1. This CDR3 spans 15 amino acids. V lost 4 bases and J lost 4; bases outside the gene matches: 9. CDR1 and CDR2 from the germline V gene are SGHTA and FQGNSA. In nucleotides, the CDR3 is TGTGCCAGCAGCTCATACACCGGGACAGCCTATGGCTACACCTTC. Protein: CASSSYTGTAYGYTF.

V is TRBV2 and J is TRBJ2-5; D remains unclear. V lost 2 bases, J lost 9 bases, and 7 bases lay in between. Germline CDR1 SNHLY, CDR2 FYNNEI. The CDR3 length is 11 residues. The CDR3 spells CASSELVPQYF. DNA of the CDR3: TGTGCCAGCAGTGAACTAGTCCCCCAGTACTTC.

V is TRBV7-9 and J is TRBJ2-1; a possible D gene is TRBD2 (7 bases). This CDR3 is 16 amino acids long. V was cut by 5 bases and J by 4 bases, with 18 bases left in between. The germline V gene has CDR1 SEHNR and CDR2 FQNEAQ (reference sequence). CDR3 residues: CASSSRGGGRYNEQFF. CDR3 coding DNA: TGTGCCAGCAGCAGCCGGGGAGGGGGGCGGTACAATGAGCAGTTCTTC. Supplemented by reference TRBV7-9 and TRBJ2-1, the full variable domain reads DTGVSQNPRHKITKRGQNVTFRCDPISEHNRLYWYRQTLGQGPEFLTYFQNEAQLEKSRLLSDRFSAERPKGSFSTLEIQRTEQGDSAMYLCASSSRGGGRYNEQFFGPGTRLTVL.

The chain combines TRBV6-6 with TRBJ1-4, with TRBD1 matching 7 bases. The J segment lost 8 bases and the V segment lost 4 bases, leaving 10 bases of the junction unmatched. Germline loops: CDR1 MNHNY, CDR2 SVGAGI (reference sequence). There are 15 residues in the CDR3. CDR3 protein: CASSSSGRGQEKLFF. CDR3 DNA: TGTGCCAGCAGTTCCAGCGGGAGGGGGCAAGAAAAACTGTTTTTT.

The chain couples TRBV5-1 to TRBJ1-1; 9 bases fit TRBD1. After removal of 0 bases from V and 1 base from J, the junction contained 4 bases not matched to a gene. The CDR3 sequence is 16 residues long. Germline loops: CDR1 SGHRS, CDR2 YFSETQ. CDR3 residues: CASSLDRGQRNTEAFF. In DNA, the CDR3 is TGCGCCAGCAGCTTGGACAGGGGGCAAAGGAACACTGAAGCTTTCTTT. Full variable domain (outside the CDR3, taken from reference TRBV5-1 and TRBJ1-1): KAGVTQTPRYLIKTRGQQVTLSCSPISGHRSVSWYQQTPGQGLQFLFEYFSETQRNKGNFPGRFSGRQFSNSRSEMNVSTLELGDSALYLCASSLDRGQRNTEAFFGQGTRLTVV.

The chain employs TRBV4-1 and TRBJ1-5; 8 nucleotides line up with TRBD1. V trimming: 0 bases; J trimming: 0 bases; junction bases outside the gene matches: 4. Germline V gene lookup returns CDR1 MGHRA and CDR2 YSYEKL. The CDR3 runs to 17 residues. This CDR3 is CASSQDPGQDSNQPQHF. The CDR3 DNA reads TGCGCCAGCAGCCAAGATCCGGGACAGGATAGCAATCAGCCCCAGCATTTT.

This chain joins TRBV29-1 and TRBJ1-2, with 7 bases that match TRBD1. The CDR3 loop spans 14 amino acids. Unmatched junction bases numbered 10, after V lost 6 bases and J lost 3 bases. Germline V gives CDR1 SQVTM, CDR2 ANQGSEA. The CDR3 loop is CSVIGGQSYYGYTF. Here the CDR3 DNA reads TGCAGCGTCATTGGGGGACAGTCGTACTATGGCTACACCTTC.

The chain is built from TRBV4-3 and TRBJ1-2; the D gene is possibly TRBD1 (5 bases). Germline V CDR1 and CDR2: LGHNA, YSLEER. CDR3 length: 15 amino acids. Between the trimmed V and J ends, which lost 0 bases and 8 bases, there was a span of 16 bases. CDR3 in DNA: TGCGCCAGCAGCCAAGAGGGTCTAGCGGGGGACGGCTACACCTTC. Translation: CASSQEGLAGDGYTF.

The rearrangement uses TRBV4-3 and TRBJ1-6, with 7 bases identical to TRBD1. Germline trimming cut 0 bases from V and 8 bases from J; bases unmatched to any gene: 4. Germline CDR1 reads LGHNA; CDR2 reads YSLEER. The CDR3 runs 15 residues. The CDR3 loop reads CASSQDRQGHSPLHF. CDR3 coding DNA: TGCGCCAGCAGCCAAGATCGACAGGGACATTCACCCCTCCACTTT.

V and J are TRBV5-4 and TRBJ1-6; D ambiguous. V lost 1 base and J lost 8, with 10 bases in between. From germline, CDR1 is SGHNT and CDR2 YYREEE (reference sequence). The CDR3 is 14 residues long. For the CDR3, the DNA is TGTGCCAGCAGCTTGTGGGGAGCGCATTCACCCCTCCACTTT. Its protein is CASSLWGAHSPLHF.

The gene calls are TRBV27 and TRBJ2-7; maybe TRBD2 (6 bases). V gave up 3 bases and J gave up 6 bases, with 15 bases separating them. The V gene's germline CDR1 is MNHEY and CDR2 SMNVEV (reference sequence). This CDR3 is 14 amino acids long. CDR3 DNA sequence: TGTGCCAGCAGTTTTTTGGTCGGAGGGAGCGAGCAGTACTTC. The encoded protein is CASSFLVGGSEQYF.

V usage is TRBV6-7 and J usage is TRBJ2-5, with TRBD2 matching over 11 bases. TRBV6-7 is classed as an ORF, of uncertain function. After removal of 7 bases from V and 5 bases from J, the junction contained 12 bases not matched to a gene. CDR3 length: 16 amino acids. In DNA form, the CDR3 reads TGTGCCAGCATCTCCCCTAGCGGGGGGAGAGTGGAGACCCAGTACTTC. Its protein product is CASISPSGGRVETQYF.

The J gene is TRBJ2-7, the V gene TRBV7-8; a weak D match, TRBD1 (6 bases). Trimming stripped 1 base from V and 1 base from J, with 14 bases between. The germline V gene encodes CDR1 SGHVS and CDR2 FQNEAQ. The CDR3 length is 16 residues. For the CDR3, the DNA is TGTGCCAGCAGCTTAGAGCCGGCAGGGACATCCTACGAGCAGTACTTC. Its protein is CASSLEPAGTSYEQYF.

The chain couples TRBV6-2 or TRBV6-3 to TRBJ2-2; D perhaps matches TRBD2 (5 bases). Trimming took 6 bases from V and 0 from J, leaving 14 bases between them. CDR1 and CDR2 from the germline V gene are MNHEY and SVGEGT. The CDR3 contains 16 residues. The CDR3, as DNA: TGTGCCAGCAGCCCTCCCCGGGGAGCGAACACCGGGGAGCTGTTTTTT. This gives the protein CASSPPRGANTGELFF.

This clone has just a few counts. The chain couples TRBV7-6 to TRBJ2-3; tentative D call: TRBD2 (5 bases). Germline CDR1 is SGHVS and CDR2 is FNYEAQ. The CDR3 covers 14 residues. Trimming shortened V by 5 bases and J by 6 bases, and 15 bases separated the two germline ends. The DNA of the CDR3 is TGTGCCAGCAGCCAGCTTCCGACGGGGGATACGCAGTATTTT. It specifies CASSQLPTGDTQYF.

The genes are TRBV6-2 or TRBV6-3 and TRBJ2-3, with D unresolved. V was cut by 7 bases and J by 0 bases, with 14 bases left in between. The CDR3 spans 15 residues. Per germline, CDR1 MNHEY and CDR2 SVGEGT. As DNA, the CDR3 is TGTGCCAGCACCCCCGCGCTATCTAGCACAGATACGCAGTATTTT. This translates into CASTPALSSTDTQYF.

The sample holds a few counts of this clone. The genes are TRBV7-9 and TRBJ2-7; TRBD1 matches 7 bases. The CDR3 consists of 15 residues. V lost 2 bases, J lost 0 bases, and 4 bases stayed unmatched. Germline V CDR1 and CDR2: SEHNR, FQNEAQ (reference sequence). CDR3 DNA sequence: TGTGCCAGCAGCTTAAATCAGGGGGTCTCCTACGAGCAGTACTTC. Translation gives CASSLNQGVSYEQYF.

The rearrangement joins TRBV5-1 to TRBJ2-5; 8 nucleotides agree with TRBD1. V trimming: 0 bases; J trimming: 5 bases; junction bases outside the gene matches: 9. The CDR3 loop spans 16 amino acids. Germline V CDR1 and CDR2: SGHRS, YFSETQ. CDR3 residues: CASSLGGRGLYETQYF. In nucleotides, the CDR3 is TGCGCCAGCAGCTTGGGGGGCAGGGGGCTTTATGAGACCCAGTACTTC. Complete variable domain (other parts from reference TRBV5-1 and TRBJ2-5): KAGVTQTPRYLIKTRGQQVTLSCSPISGHRSVSWYQQTPGQGLQFLFEYFSETQRNKGNFPGRFSGRQFSNSRSEMNVSTLELGDSALYLCASSLGGRGLYETQYFGPGTRLLVL.

The rearrangement uses TRBV7-9 and TRBJ1-2; possible D gene TRBD1, 5 bases. CDR3 length: 14 amino acids. Trimming removed 4 bases at V and 0 bases at J, with 9 bases between. Germline loops: CDR1 SEHNR, CDR2 FQNEAQ (reference sequence). CDR3 DNA: TGTGCCAGCAGCTCCGCAGGGACTAACTATGGCTACACCTTC. This translates into CASSSAGTNYGYTF.

The chain has TRBV9 and TRBJ2-1, with D tentatively TRBD1 (6 bases). The CDR3 covers 15 residues. The germline V and J ends were trimmed by 0 bases and 0 bases, with 7 bases remaining between them. Germline CDR1 SGDLS, CDR2 YYNGEE. For the CDR3, the DNA is TGTGCCAGCAGCGTAGAACAGGGCTCCTACAATGAGCAGTTCTTC. Translated, it gives CASSVEQGSYNEQFF.

The rearrangement links TRBV5-4 to TRBJ2-7, with TRBD1 matching over 10 bases. Germline-derived CDR1 and CDR2 are SGHNT and YYREEE (reference sequence). V lost 5 bases to trimming and J lost 4 bases; unmatched junction nucleotides: 6. The CDR3 extends over 14 amino acids. The chain's CDR3 is CASSSGQGLYEQYF. The CDR3 nucleotides are TGTGCCAGCAGTTCGGGACAGGGGCTTTACGAGCAGTACTTC.

The chain links TRBV21-1 to TRBJ2-3; the D call in the table, TRBD1, was not verified against the DNA. TRBV21-1 is a known pseudogene. The CDR3 totals 17 residues. This CDR3 reads CASSARSWRQGIDTQYF. The CDR3 DNA sequence: TGTGCCAGCAGCGCGCGAAGCTGGAGACAGGGGATCGATACGCAGTATTTT.